These 24 T cell receptor beta chains originate from one sample sequenced in a study of shared clonotypes between healthy human individuals. Only in-frame clones appear in the TCRdb table, and some are missing; sequencing was by immunoSEQ multiplex PCR. The sample carries about 2.3 million clones, about nine tenths recorded once. Source material: naive CD4+ T cells from PBMCs. As for subset: CD45RA+ positively selected. The receptor source for this set is a young man in good health. Some clones in this sample may be carry-over from other donors' samples.

The gene calls are TRBV2 and TRBJ1-1; 8 bases map to TRBD1. Germline V CDR1 and CDR2: SNHLY, FYNNEI. Germline trimming cut 8 bases from V and 4 bases from J; bases unmatched to any gene: 6. The CDR3 runs to 13 residues. The CDR3 bases are TGTGCCAGCGGACAGGGCGTAGGCACTGAAGCTTTCTTT. Residues: CASGQGVGTEAFF.

The chain has TRBV7-2 and TRBJ2-3; D is ambiguous. Germline V lookup: CDR1 SGHTA, CDR2 FQGNSA. The CDR3 length is 14 residues. Trimming stripped 1 base from V and 3 bases from J, with 8 bases between. The CDR3 is CASSLVGFTDTQYF. In DNA, the CDR3 is TGTGCCAGCAGCTTAGTAGGGTTTACAGATACGCAGTATTTT. Drawing the rest from reference TRBV7-2 and TRBJ2-3, the complete variable domain is GAGVSQSPSNKVTEKGKDVELRCDPISGHTALYWYRQSLGQGLEFLIYFQGNSAPDKSGLPSDRFSAERTGGSVSTLTIQRTQQEDSAVYLCASSLVGFTDTQYFGPGTRLTVL.

The V call is TRBV6-1, the J call TRBJ2-3; 12 bases fit TRBD2. Unmatched junction bases numbered 7, after V lost 0 bases and J lost 6 bases. Per germline, CDR1 MNHNS and CDR2 SASEGT. The CDR3 has 17 residues. The CDR3 nucleotides read TGTGCCAGCAGTGAAGCTCGACTAGCGGGAGCCAGGGATACGCAGTATTTT. Amino acid sequence: CASSEARLAGARDTQYF.

This chain links TRBV7-8 with TRBJ2-2, with a tentative D call TRBD2 (6 bases). This CDR3 has 15 amino acids. CDR1 is SGHVS and CDR2 is FQNEAQ in the germline V gene. Trimming removed 1 base from V and 13 bases from J, with 19 bases in between. The CDR3 sequence: CASSLEIWPAGRLFF. CDR3 nucleotides: TGTGCCAGCAGCTTAGAGATTTGGCCCGCGGGGAGGCTGTTTTTT.

The V gene is TRBV19, the J gene TRBJ1-2; 8 bases agree with TRBD1. V lost 3 bases, J lost 7 bases, and 10 bases stayed unmatched. The CDR3 contains 15 residues. Germline CDR1 reads LNHDA; CDR2 reads SQIVND (reference sequence). The CDR3 DNA reads TGTGCCAGTAGTATTACCCACAGGGGGGGGTCTGGCTACACCTTC. Its protein product is CASSITHRGGSGYTF.

The CDR3 sequence: CASSPHIGYQPQHF. The CDR3 bases are TGTGCCAGCAGCCCCCACATAGGGTATCAGCCCCAGCATTTT. The gene calls are TRBV6-6 and TRBJ1-5; D is undetermined. V lost 6 bases and J lost 5, with 14 bases in between. The germline V gene encodes CDR1 MNHNY and CDR2 SVGAGI (reference sequence). This CDR3 has 14 amino acids.

Worth noting for this clone: The same CDR3 arises from other DNA sequences in this sample as well. The CDR3 reads CASSSGQPNYGYTF. CDR3 DNA sequence: TGCGCCAGCAGCTCGGGACAGCCTAACTATGGCTACACCTTC. This rearrangement joins TRBV5-1 to TRBJ1-2; the match to TRBD1 covers 7 bases. V lost 3 bases to trimming and J lost 0 bases; unmatched junction nucleotides: 2. CDR1 SGHRS and CDR2 YFSETQ come from the germline V gene. The CDR3 runs to 14 residues.

The V call is TRBV19, the J call TRBJ1-1; no clear D. The CDR3 covers 15 residues. Trimming cost V 5 bases and J 1 base, with 14 bases left between them. CDR1 and CDR2 (germline): LNHDA, SQIVND (reference sequence). CDR3 protein: CASSPSNLGNTEAFF. CDR3 DNA sequence: TGTGCCAGTAGTCCATCCAATTTGGGGAACACTGAAGCTTTCTTT.

The chain couples TRBV28 to TRBJ2-3, with 11 bases that match TRBD2. The germline V gene has CDR1 MDHEN and CDR2 SYDVKM. The J segment lost 0 bases and the V segment lost 5 bases, leaving 4 bases of the junction unmatched. This CDR3 has 16 amino acids. The CDR3 is CASSKGLAVSTDTQYF. CDR3 nucleotides: TGTGCCAGCAGTAAGGGACTAGCGGTTAGCACAGATACGCAGTATTTT.

The J gene is TRBJ1-2, the V gene TRBV2; D uncertain. Trimming left V 7 bases short and J 12 bases short, with 18 bases between. Per germline, CDR1 SNHLY and CDR2 FYNNEI. The CDR3 extends over 12 amino acids. Here the CDR3 DNA reads TGTGCCAGCAAGAGGGTGGAAGTTACTAACACCTTC. Its protein product is CASKRVEVTNTF.

J is TRBJ1-3 and V is TRBV28, with unresolved D. CDR1 and CDR2 (germline): MDHEN, SYDVKM. This CDR3 has 14 residues. V dropped 5 bases and J dropped 0 bases, with 8 bases sitting between them. DNA for the CDR3: TGTGCCAGCAGTCCCCCGAACTCTGGAAACACCATATATTTT. Amino acids: CASSPPNSGNTIYF.

The chain uses TRBV19 and TRBJ1-5; a possible D gene is TRBD1 (6 bases). The CDR3 contains 16 residues. Germline V gene data show CDR1 as LNHDA and CDR2 as SQIVND (reference sequence). Trimming left V 7 bases short and J 0 bases short, with 16 bases between. The CDR3 DNA reads TGTGCCAGTACCCCGGACAGACCTTATAGCAATCAGCCCCAGCATTTT. Translating gives CASTPDRPYSNQPQHF. The full variable domain, with the rest looked up from reference TRBV19 and TRBJ1-5, is DGGITQSPKYLFRKEGQNVTLSCEQNLNHDAMYWYRQDPGQGLRLIYYSQIVNDFQKGDIAEGYSVSREKKESFPLTVTSAQKNPTAFYLCASTPDRPYSNQPQHFGDGTRLSIL.

On this clone itself: Other DNA sequences within the sample encode an identical CDR3. The rearrangement uses TRBV28 and TRBJ2-3, with D perhaps matching TRBD2 (5 bases). V was cut by 2 bases and J by 8 bases, with 8 bases left in between. The CDR3 consists of 12 residues. Germline V gene sequence: CDR1 MDHEN, CDR2 SYDVKM. As DNA, the CDR3 is TGTGCCAGCAGTTTAGAGGCGGGTACGCAGTATTTT. It is translated as CASSLEAGTQYF.

V is TRBV7-2 and J is TRBJ2-3, with 7 positions matching TRBD1. The CDR3 totals 16 residues. Trimming cost V 5 bases and J 0 bases; bases outside gene matches: 8. Looked up from germline, CDR1 is SGHTA and CDR2 is FQGNSA. CDR3 DNA sequence: TGTGCCAGCAGCACCAGACAGGGAAAGAGCACAGATACGCAGTATTTT. Translating it yields CASSTRQGKSTDTQYF.

V is TRBV5-4 and J is TRBJ2-5, with no clear D. V lost 1 base and J 5 bases, leaving 9 bases between the germline ends. Germline values: CDR1 SGHNT, CDR2 YYREEE (reference sequence). CDR3 size: 13 residues. The CDR3 bases are TGTGCCAGCAGCTTGTTACCTGGGGAGACCCAGTACTTC. Translating gives CASSLLPGETQYF.

The gene calls are TRBV18 and TRBJ1-4, with D unresolved. The V end was cut by 4 bases, the J end by 6 bases, with 12 bases between. Germline assignment: CDR1 KGHSH and CDR2 LQKENI. The CDR3 runs to 14 residues. CDR3 region: CASSLLTGDEKLFF. CDR3 coding DNA: TGTGCCAGCTCACTCTTGACCGGTGATGAAAAACTGTTTTTT. Full variable domain (rest looked up from reference TRBV18 and TRBJ1-4): NAGVMQNPRHLVRRRGQEARLRCSPMKGHSHVYWYRQLPEEGLKFMVYLQKENIIDESGMPKERFSAEFPKEGPSILRIQQVVRGDSAAYFCASSLLTGDEKLFFGSGTQLSVL.

V gene TRBV5-4 combines with J gene TRBJ2-3; the D is unclear. Germline V gene lookup returns CDR1 SGHNT and CDR2 YYREEE (reference sequence). V dropped 2 bases and J dropped 1 base, with 11 bases sitting between them. The CDR3 runs 15 residues. CDR3 coding DNA: TGTGCCAGCAGCTTTACGGTTCTCCGCACAGATACGCAGTATTTT. Amino acids: CASSFTVLRTDTQYF.

The V call is TRBV18, the J call TRBJ2-7, with D perhaps TRBD1 or TRBD2 (5 bases each). The germline V and J ends were trimmed by 5 bases and 0 bases, with 11 bases remaining between them. Germline CDR1 and CDR2: KGHSH and LQKENI. The CDR3 is 14 amino acids. The CDR3 here is CASSTGTRSYEQYF. The CDR3, as DNA: TGTGCCAGCTCAACCGGGACCCGCTCCTACGAGCAGTACTTC.

The genes are TRBV7-9 and TRBJ1-4; 9 nucleotides match TRBD1. V trimming: 5 bases; J trimming: 8 bases; junction bases outside the gene matches: 9. The V gene's germline CDR1 is SEHNR and CDR2 FQNEAQ (reference sequence). This CDR3 spans 15 amino acids. In DNA, the CDR3 is TGTGCCAGCAGCGAAGGGACAGGGTCGTCGGAAAAACTGTTTTTT. Amino acids: CASSEGTGSSEKLFF.

This clone was seen only once. This sequence joins TRBV28 and TRBJ2-5; 13 nucleotides agree with TRBD2. V shed 5 bases, J shed 2 bases, and the junction held 2 bases outside the gene matches. This CDR3 spans 15 amino acids. Germline values: CDR1 MDHEN, CDR2 SYDVKM. The CDR3: CASSRGLAGQETQYF. The CDR3 region has the DNA TGTGCCAGCAGTAGGGGACTAGCGGGGCAAGAGACCCAGTACTTC.

V is TRBV7-9 and J is TRBJ1-2; no definite D call. There are 14 residues in the CDR3. Trimming removed 7 bases at V and 0 bases at J, with 12 bases between. CDR1 SEHNR and CDR2 FQNEAQ come from the germline V gene (reference sequence). The CDR3 bases are TGTGCCAGCATATATCAGGCAGCTAACTATGGCTACACCTTC. Translation gives CASIYQAANYGYTF.

The CDR3 bases are TGTGCCAGCAGTTTATTGGGGTTACAAGCTTTCTTT. This translates into CASSLLGLQAFF. This sequence joins TRBV28 and TRBJ1-1; D gene uncertain. This CDR3 comprises 12 residues. CDR1 is MDHEN and CDR2 is SYDVKM in the germline V gene. Trimming shortened V by 1 base and J by 9 bases, and 9 bases separated the two germline ends. The full variable domain, its missing parts supplied by reference TRBV28 and TRBJ1-1, is DVKVTQSSRYLVKRTGEKVFLECVQDMDHENMFWYRQDPGLGLRLIYFSYDVKMKEKGDIPEGYSVSREKKERFSLILESASTNQTSMYLCASSLLGLQAFFGQGTRLTVV.

This clone has more than one count but fewer than ten. This chain joins TRBV6-1 and TRBJ1-5, with D possibly matching TRBD1 (5 bases). Germline CDR1 reads MNHNS; CDR2 reads SASEGT. The CDR3 is made up of 14 amino acids. V lost 6 bases and J lost 4, with 13 bases in between. This CDR3 reads CASRTWGVNQPQHF. The CDR3 bases are TGTGCCAGCAGGACCTGGGGGGTGAATCAGCCCCAGCATTTT.

The chain employs TRBV6-4 and TRBJ1-5, with TRBD1 matching over 7 bases. Germline lookup yields CDR1 MRHNA and CDR2 SNTAGT. The CDR3 length is 16 residues. Germline trimming cut 3 bases from V and 5 bases from J; bases unmatched to any gene: 10. The CDR3 DNA reads as TGTGCCAGCAGTGATTCCGGGACAGAAAACGATCAGCCCCAGCATTTT. Protein: CASSDSGTENDQPQHF.